This T cell receptor (beta chain) was captured in a study of T cell responses to AZD1222 COVID-19 vaccine. Study-wide findings and caveats: Seropositive status at baseline applied to only 5 to 7 AZD1222 recipients. There were mostly white British donors and more females than males, and clonal diversity was possibly underestimated. Unmutated variant regions are reportedly targeted by nearly half of spike-specific TCRs. Spike-specific TCR depth and breadth grew after two AZD1222 doses.

Clones were read by immunoSEQ multiplex PCR, and TCRdb kept only the in-frame ones, dropping some. This sample yields about 130,000 clones, of which 90% are seen a single time; 6.9% belongs to the top ten. The germline CDR1 and CDR2 sequences are LGHNA and YSLEER. V was pared by 1 base and J by 2 bases, with 12 bases between. This CDR3 has 16 residues. As to this clone: Its target is not known.

The genes are TRBV4-3 and TRBJ1-3; D might be TRBD1 (5 bases). This material consisted of peripheral blood, taken on day 0 of AZD1222 vaccination. The sequence derives from an adult in good health. The CDR3 loop reads CASSQVSLTAGNTIYF. CDR3 nucleotides: TGCGCCAGCAGCCAAGTTTCCTTGACAGCTGGAAACACCATATATTTT.